This TCR beta chain came from a study of blood T cell repertoires in COVID-19. Recovered participants had two consecutive negative NP/OP PCR tests, healthcare professional clearance, or symptom resolution. Profiled with immunoSEQ multiplex PCR; TCRdb holds only in-frame clones, not every one. The sample has 140,000 to 150,000 clones; 87% are singletons. The CDR3 runs to 14 residues. J was trimmed by 4 bases and V by 4 bases; bases with no gene match: 7. Germline CDR1 and CDR2: SGHRS and YFSETQ. The source is a man aged 55 to 70 who had recovered from COVID-19. The chain carries TRBV5-1 and TRBJ1-2; 7 bases agree with TRBD1. What was sequenced was PBMCs or T cells enriched from blood (not recorded which). The CDR3 reads CASSKETGSYGYTF. Here the CDR3 DNA reads TGCGCCAGCAGCAAAGAGACAGGGTCCTATGGCTACACCTTC.